A selection of T cell receptor beta chains follows, all from one sample in a study of blood T cell repertoires in COVID-19. Generated by immunoSEQ multiplex PCR, the TCRdb table keeps only in-frame clones and is missing some. This table has tens of thousands of clones, around 81% appearing once. What was sequenced was peripheral blood. All receptors come from a human donor in a cohort sampled during active COVID-19. The CDR3 runs from the conserved cysteine through the conserved F or W. The order of the fields is CDR3 protein, CDR3 DNA, V gene, J gene, D gene. A D gene is named only where the DNA matches it firmly.

cdr3_aa: CASSIRPQGYEQYF
cdr3_nt: TGTGCCAGTAGTATCCGCCCTCAGGGGTACGAGCAGTACTTC
v_call: TRBV19
j_call: TRBJ2-7
d_call: NA

cdr3_aa: CASSGSGGYQPQHF
cdr3_nt: TGTGCCAGCAGCGGATCAGGGGGTTATCAGCCCCAGCATTTT
v_call: TRBV9
j_call: TRBJ1-5
d_call: TRBD1

cdr3_aa: CASSLDYSGRDGYTF
cdr3_nt: TGTGCCAGCAGCTTAGACTATTCAGGGCGGGACGGCTACACCTTC
v_call: TRBV7-2
j_call: TRBJ1-2
d_call: NA

cdr3_aa: CAWSPGADGNTIYF
cdr3_nt: TGTGCCTGGAGTCCGGGTGCTGATGGAAACACCATATATTTT
v_call: TRBV30
j_call: TRBJ1-3
d_call: NA

cdr3_aa: CASSLDSRQTEQYF
cdr3_nt: TGTGCCAGCAGCTTGGATTCTAGGCAGACCGAGCAGTACTTC
v_call: TRBV5-4
j_call: TRBJ2-7
d_call: NA

cdr3_aa: CASSLDGTGIEQFF
cdr3_nt: TGCGCCAGCAGCTTGGATGGGACAGGGATTGAGCAGTTCTTC
v_call: TRBV5-1
j_call: TRBJ2-1
d_call: TRBD1

cdr3_aa: CASSEGAGATDTQYF
cdr3_nt: TGTGCCAGCAGTGAGGGAGCGGGAGCCACAGATACGCAGTATTTT
v_call: TRBV6-4
j_call: TRBJ2-3
d_call: TRBD2

cdr3_aa: CASSFPGTAYSNQPQHF
cdr3_nt: TGTGCCAGCAGTTTCCCCGGGACAGCGTATAGCAATCAGCCCCAGCATTTT
v_call: TRBV2
j_call: TRBJ1-5
d_call: TRBD1

cdr3_aa: CASSLTPADSREQYF
cdr3_nt: TGTGCCAGCAGCTTGACCCCTGCGGATTCGCGGGAGCAGTACTTC
v_call: TRBV7-2
j_call: TRBJ2-7
d_call: NA

cdr3_aa: CASTFTGDYQPQHF
cdr3_nt: TGTGCCAGTACTTTTACAGGGGACTATCAGCCCCAGCATTTT
v_call: TRBV28
j_call: TRBJ1-5
d_call: TRBD1

cdr3_aa: CASSNQGSGSSYGYTF
cdr3_nt: TGTGCCAGTAGTAATCAGGGGTCGGGGAGTAGCTATGGCTACACCTTC
v_call: TRBV19
j_call: TRBJ1-2
d_call: NA

cdr3_aa: CASSPRSGEETQYF
cdr3_nt: TGTGCCAGCAGTCCGCGCTCAGGGGAAGAGACCCAGTACTTC
v_call: TRBV27
j_call: TRBJ2-5
d_call: NA

cdr3_aa: CASSRNRGGEKLFF
cdr3_nt: TGTGCCAGCAGTCGGAACAGGGGGGGTGAAAAACTGTTTTTT
v_call: TRBV6-5
j_call: TRBJ1-4
d_call: TRBD1

cdr3_aa: CASKTSGTYEQYF
cdr3_nt: TGTGCCAGTAAAACTAGCGGAACCTACGAGCAGTACTTC
v_call: TRBV19
j_call: TRBJ2-7
d_call: TRBD2